A selection of T cell receptor beta chains follows, all from one sample in a study. Each CDR3 protein gets one entry after TCRdb re-called the 5' RACE reads with MiXCR. The sample consists of 35,000 to 50,000 distinct CDR3 sequences, roughly a fifth of them appearing once. Sequenced: Tregs sorted from blood. The receptors shown here come from a female donor with breast cancer. The CDR3 runs from the conserved cysteine through the conserved F or W.

j_call v_call cdr3_aa
TRBJ2-3 TRBV13 CASSLVTVNTDTQYF
TRBJ2-5 TRBV20-1 CSARPPGLAGQETQYF
TRBJ1-2 TRBV27 CASSRATTPYGYTF
TRBJ1-2 TRBV4-1 CASSQSGGNNYGYTF
TRBJ1-5 TRBV20-1 CSARDPGAEQPQHF
TRBJ2-7 TRBV27 CASSRDRGGEQYF
TRBJ2-1 TRBV20-1 CSAIHLAGDTYNEQFF
TRBJ2-2 TRBV5-6 CASSLPSAGELFF
TRBJ2-7 TRBV6-1 CASSEARGDYEQYF
TRBJ2-1 TRBV24-1 CATSDSLTSGSYNEQFF
TRBJ1-2 TRBV15 CATSRDQGAQGYTF
TRBJ2-1 TRBV27 CASRTGWTSYNEQFF
TRBJ1-1 TRBV28 CASLHGTGATEAFF
TRBJ2-7 TRBV4-3 CASSQFTPVSTYEQYF
TRBJ1-1 TRBV7-3 CASSRTGGGTEAFF
TRBJ2-1 TRBV30 CAWRAGVGNEQFF
TRBJ2-4 TRBV29-1 CSVEGEEGVANIQYF
TRBJ2-7 TRBV4-2 CASSQAGSHSYEQYF
TRBJ2-4 TRBV3-1 CASSVGTRAVPSGIQYF
TRBJ2-7 TRBV6-1 CASSEVGTVNYEQYF
TRBJ2-5 TRBV12-3/TRBV12-4 CASSAVQGIGETQYF
TRBJ2-7 TRBV7-2 CASSVSGSTYEQYF
TRBJ1-4 TRBV7-9 CASSFGQEEKLFF
TRBJ2-5 TRBV20-1 CSASRTSGTQETQYF
TRBJ2-1 TRBV5-6 CASSMSGAEQFF
TRBJ2-2 TRBV15 CATAAGGDTGELFF
TRBJ2-1 TRBV5-5 CASARGDNEQFF
TRBJ2-2 TRBV4-3 CASSLVHRETGPGELFF
TRBJ2-5 TRBV20-1 CSARGLAGVEGGETQYF
TRBJ2-3 TRBV7-9 CASSFSSGRYDTQYF
TRBJ2-1 TRBV27 CASRGGVYNEQFF
TRBJ1-1 TRBV3-1 CASRRQLNTEAFF
TRBJ1-1 TRBV7-2 CASSLGPGNTEAFF
TRBJ1-1 TRBV9 CASSVGVVGTEAFF
TRBJ1-1 TRBV4-1 CASSQDSLGRADTEAFF
TRBJ2-1 TRBV9 CASSGLAGERAGEQFF
TRBJ2-1 TRBV6-5 CASRTDRAYNEQFF
TRBJ2-7 TRBV5-6 CASSLLAGASYEQYF
TRBJ2-5 TRBV5-1 CASSMGQDQETQYF
TRBJ1-1 TRBV5-4 CASSFKGNTEAFF
TRBJ1-4 TRBV7-6 CASSSGGAYEKLFF
TRBJ2-5 TRBV5-1 CASSLGRYQETRYF
TRBJ1-5 TRBV4-1 CASSQDPNQPQHF
TRBJ2-6 TRBV6-5 CASSLDGTSGANVLTF
TRBJ2-7 TRBV7-8 CASRGGAHEQYF
TRBJ2-5 TRBV27 CASSTRPQETQYF
TRBJ2-2 TRBV12-3/TRBV12-4 CASSLQRSGELFF
TRBJ2-2 TRBV4-2 CASSQYSGTSGRVTGELFF
TRBJ2-7 TRBV12-3/TRBV12-4 CASSYQGSAYEQYF
TRBJ2-1 TRBV29-1 CSVEKGTSLTYNEQFF
TRBJ2-2 TRBV30 CAWIGTSNTGELFF
TRBJ2-7 TRBV6-5 CASSRGTRGSYEQYF
TRBJ2-7 TRBV20-1 CSARPGGLSYEQYF
TRBJ2-2 TRBV6-5 CASSPVNAGELFF
TRBJ2-3 TRBV4-3 CASSLSPTGSGTDTQYF
TRBJ2-1 TRBV13 CASSSTDATSGRHRSYNEQFF
TRBJ2-3 TRBV20-1 CSARDDGRAPDTQYF
TRBJ1-5 TRBV20-1 CSARDLIGGSGSSNQPQHF
TRBJ2-3 TRBV4-3 CASSQGVAPPTDTQYF